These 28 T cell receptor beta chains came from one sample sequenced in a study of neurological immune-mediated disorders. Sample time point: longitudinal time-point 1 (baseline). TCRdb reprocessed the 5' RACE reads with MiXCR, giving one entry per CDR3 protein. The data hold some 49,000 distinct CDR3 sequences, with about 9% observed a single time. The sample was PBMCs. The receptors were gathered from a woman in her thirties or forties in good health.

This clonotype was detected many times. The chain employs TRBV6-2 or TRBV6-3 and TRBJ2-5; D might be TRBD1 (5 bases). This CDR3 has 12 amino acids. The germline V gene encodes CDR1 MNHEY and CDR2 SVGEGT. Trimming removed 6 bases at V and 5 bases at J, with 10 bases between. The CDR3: CASRTDGETQYF. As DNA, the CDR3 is TGTGCCAGCAGGACAGACGGGGAGACCCAGTACTTC.

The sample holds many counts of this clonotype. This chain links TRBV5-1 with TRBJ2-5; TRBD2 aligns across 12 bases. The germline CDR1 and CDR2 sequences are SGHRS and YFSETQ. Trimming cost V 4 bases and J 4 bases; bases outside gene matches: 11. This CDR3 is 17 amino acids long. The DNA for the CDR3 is TGCGCCAGCAGCACACGGACTAGCGGGGAGGGAGGAGAGACCCAGTACTTC. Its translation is CASSTRTSGEGGETQYF.

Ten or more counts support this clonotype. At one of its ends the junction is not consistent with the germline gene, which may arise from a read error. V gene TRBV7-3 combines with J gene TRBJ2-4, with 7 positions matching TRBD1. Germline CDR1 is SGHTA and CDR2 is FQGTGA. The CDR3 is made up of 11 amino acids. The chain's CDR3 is CASSSGQAPHF. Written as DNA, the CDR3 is TGTGCCAGCAGCTCTGGACAGGCGCCTCACTTC.

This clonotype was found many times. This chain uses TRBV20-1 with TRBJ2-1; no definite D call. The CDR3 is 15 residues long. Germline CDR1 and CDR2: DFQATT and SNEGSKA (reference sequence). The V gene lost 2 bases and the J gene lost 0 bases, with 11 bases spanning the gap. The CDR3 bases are TGCAGTGCTAGAAGTCAGCCGAGCTCCTACAATGAGCAGTTCTTC. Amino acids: CSARSQPSSYNEQFF.

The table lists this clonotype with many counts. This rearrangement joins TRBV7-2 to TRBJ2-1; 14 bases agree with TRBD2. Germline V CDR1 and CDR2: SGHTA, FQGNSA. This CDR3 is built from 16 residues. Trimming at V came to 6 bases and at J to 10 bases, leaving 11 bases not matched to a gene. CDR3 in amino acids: CASSFTGLAGVEEQFF. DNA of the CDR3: TGTGCCAGCAGTTTTACGGGACTAGCGGGAGTTGAGGAGCAGTTCTTC.

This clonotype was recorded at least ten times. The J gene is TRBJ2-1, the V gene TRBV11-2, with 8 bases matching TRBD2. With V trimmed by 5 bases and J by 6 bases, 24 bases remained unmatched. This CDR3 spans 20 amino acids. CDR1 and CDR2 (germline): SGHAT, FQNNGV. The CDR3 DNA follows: TGTGCCAGCAGCCAACCCCCGCTAGCCTCCACCGGGGGGGCCACCAATGAGCAGTTCTTC. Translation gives CASSQPPLASTGGATNEQFF.

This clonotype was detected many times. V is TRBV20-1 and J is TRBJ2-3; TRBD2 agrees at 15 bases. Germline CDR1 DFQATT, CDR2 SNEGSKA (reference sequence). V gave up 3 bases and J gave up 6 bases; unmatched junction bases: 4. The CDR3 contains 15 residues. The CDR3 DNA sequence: TGCAGTGCTAGTAGGACTAGCGGGGGGGGCGATACGCAGTATTTT. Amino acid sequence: CSASRTSGGGDTQYF.

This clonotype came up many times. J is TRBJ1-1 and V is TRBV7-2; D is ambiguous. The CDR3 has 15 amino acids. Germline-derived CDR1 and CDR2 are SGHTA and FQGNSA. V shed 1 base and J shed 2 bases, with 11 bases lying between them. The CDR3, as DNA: TGTGCCAGCAGCTTAGGGCCCTCCTTTAACACTGAAGCTTTCTTT. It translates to CASSLGPSFNTEAFF. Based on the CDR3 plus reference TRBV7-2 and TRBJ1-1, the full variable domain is GAGVSQSPSNKVTEKGKDVELRCDPISGHTALYWYRQSLGQGLEFLIYFQGNSAPDKSGLPSDRFSAERTGGSVSTLTIQRTQQEDSAVYLCASSLGPSFNTEAFFGQGTRLTVV.

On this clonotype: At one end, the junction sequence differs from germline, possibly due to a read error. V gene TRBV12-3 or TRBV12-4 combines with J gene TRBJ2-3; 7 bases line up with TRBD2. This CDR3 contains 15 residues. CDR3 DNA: TGTTCCAGTGTCATCGGGAGGACTAGCACAGATACGCAGTATTTT. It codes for CSSVIGRTSTDTQYF.

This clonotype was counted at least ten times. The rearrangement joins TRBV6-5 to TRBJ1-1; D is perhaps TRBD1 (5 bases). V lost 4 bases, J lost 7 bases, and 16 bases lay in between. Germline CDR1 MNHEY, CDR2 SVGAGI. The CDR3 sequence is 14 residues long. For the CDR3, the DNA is TGTGCCAGCAGTTCCCCGGGGGTGGGGAATGAAGCTTTCTTT. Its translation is CASSSPGVGNEAFF.

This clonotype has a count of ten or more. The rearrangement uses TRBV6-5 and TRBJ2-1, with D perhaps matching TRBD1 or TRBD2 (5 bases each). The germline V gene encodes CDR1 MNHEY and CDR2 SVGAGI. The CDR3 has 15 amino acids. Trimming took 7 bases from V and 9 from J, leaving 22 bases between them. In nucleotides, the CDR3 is TGTGCCAGCATCCCCGACGGGGCCGTCGCAAGTGAGCAGTTCTTC. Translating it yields CASIPDGAVASEQFF.

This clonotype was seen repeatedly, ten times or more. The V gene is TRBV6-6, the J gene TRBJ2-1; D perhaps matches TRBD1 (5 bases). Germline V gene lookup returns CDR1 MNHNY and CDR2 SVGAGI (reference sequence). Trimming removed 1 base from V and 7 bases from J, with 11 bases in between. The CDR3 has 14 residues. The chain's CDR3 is CASSYFQGENEQFF. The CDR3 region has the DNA TGTGCCAGCAGTTACTTTCAGGGTGAGAATGAGCAGTTCTTC.

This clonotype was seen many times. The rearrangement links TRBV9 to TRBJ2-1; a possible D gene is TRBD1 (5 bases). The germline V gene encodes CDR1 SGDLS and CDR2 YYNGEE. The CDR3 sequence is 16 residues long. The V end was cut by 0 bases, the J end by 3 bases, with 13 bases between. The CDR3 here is CASSVAPGHFYNEQFF. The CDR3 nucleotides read TGTGCCAGCAGCGTAGCCCCCGGACATTTCTACAATGAGCAGTTCTTC.

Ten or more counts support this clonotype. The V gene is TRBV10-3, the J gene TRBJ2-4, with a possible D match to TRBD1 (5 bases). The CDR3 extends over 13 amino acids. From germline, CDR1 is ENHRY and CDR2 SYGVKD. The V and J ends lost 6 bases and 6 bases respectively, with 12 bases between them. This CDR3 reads CAISLDSLNIQYF. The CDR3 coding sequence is TGTGCCATCAGCCTTGACAGCTTAAACATTCAGTACTTC.

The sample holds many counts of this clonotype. CDR3 protein: CASSPGPSESSPLHF. The CDR3 nucleotides read TGTGCCAGCAGCCCGGGCCCCTCTGAGTCTTCACCCCTCCACTTT. The rearrangement uses TRBV7-2 and TRBJ1-6; D is uncertain. The germline V gene encodes CDR1 SGHTA and CDR2 FQGNSA. V was pared by 5 bases and J by 9 bases, with 17 bases between. CDR3 length: 15 amino acids. Looking up the rest from reference TRBV7-2 and TRBJ1-6 gives the full variable domain: GAGVSQSPSNKVTEKGKDVELRCDPISGHTALYWYRQSLGQGLEFLIYFQGNSAPDKSGLPSDRFSAERTGGSVSTLTIQRTQQEDSAVYLCASSPGPSESSPLHFGNGTRLTVT.

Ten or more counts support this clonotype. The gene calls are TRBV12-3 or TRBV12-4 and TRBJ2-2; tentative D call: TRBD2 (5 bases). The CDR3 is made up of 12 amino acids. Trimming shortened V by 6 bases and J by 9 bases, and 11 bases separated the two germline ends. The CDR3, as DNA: TGTGCCAGCAGCGGGATTCTCCGGGAGCTGTTTTTT. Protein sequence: CASSGILRELFF.

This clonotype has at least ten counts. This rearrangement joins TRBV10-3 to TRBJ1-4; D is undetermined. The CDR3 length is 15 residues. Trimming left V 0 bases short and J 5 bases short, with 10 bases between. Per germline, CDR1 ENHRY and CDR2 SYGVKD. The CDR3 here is CAISESMSVNEKLFF. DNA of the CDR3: TGTGCCATCAGTGAGTCGATGTCGGTAAATGAAAAACTGTTTTTT.

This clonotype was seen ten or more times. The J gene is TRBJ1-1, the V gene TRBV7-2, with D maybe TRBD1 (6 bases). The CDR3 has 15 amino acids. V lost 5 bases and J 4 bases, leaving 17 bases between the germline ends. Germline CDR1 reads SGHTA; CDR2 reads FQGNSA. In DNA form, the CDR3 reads TGTGCCAGCAGCCCGACGACAGGCGGGAGCACTGAAGCTTTCTTT. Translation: CASSPTTGGSTEAFF.

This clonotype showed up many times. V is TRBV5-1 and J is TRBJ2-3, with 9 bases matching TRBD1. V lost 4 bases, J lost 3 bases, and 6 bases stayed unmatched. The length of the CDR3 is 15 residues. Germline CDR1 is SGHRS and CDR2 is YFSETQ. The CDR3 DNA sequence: TGCGCCAGCAGCCAAGGGACAGGGAAGACAGATACGCAGTATTTT. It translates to CASSQGTGKTDTQYF.

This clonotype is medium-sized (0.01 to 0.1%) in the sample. CDR3 region: CSARELAGDTGELFF. The CDR3 nucleotides read TGCAGTGCTAGGGAACTAGCGGGGGACACCGGGGAGCTGTTTTTT. J is TRBJ2-2 and V is TRBV20-1; 11 bases fit TRBD2. Trimming cost V 3 bases and J 3 bases; bases outside gene matches: 3. The CDR3 is 15 residues long. The germline CDR1 and CDR2 sequences are DFQATT and SNEGSKA (reference sequence).

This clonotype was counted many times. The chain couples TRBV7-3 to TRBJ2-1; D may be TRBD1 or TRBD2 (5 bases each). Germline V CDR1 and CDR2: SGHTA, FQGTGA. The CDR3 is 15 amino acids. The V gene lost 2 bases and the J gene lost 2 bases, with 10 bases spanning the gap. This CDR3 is CASSLPRGAYNEQFF. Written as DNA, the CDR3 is TGTGCCAGCAGCTTACCGAGGGGCGCCTACAATGAGCAGTTCTTC.

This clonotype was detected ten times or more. The CDR3 region is CSVSRFELGGYTF. DNA of the CDR3: TGCAGCGTTTCCCGATTCGAGCTCGGAGGCTACACCTTC. The chain couples TRBV29-1 to TRBJ1-2; D gene uncertain. The V gene lost 5 bases and the J gene lost 8 bases, with 18 bases spanning the gap. There are 13 residues in the CDR3. Germline CDR1 is SQVTM and CDR2 is ANQGSEA.

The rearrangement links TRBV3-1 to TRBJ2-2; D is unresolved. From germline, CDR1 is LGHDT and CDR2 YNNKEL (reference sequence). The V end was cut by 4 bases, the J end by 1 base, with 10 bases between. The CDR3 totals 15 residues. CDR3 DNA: TGTGCCAGCAGCCTCGACGAGCGGAACACCGGGGAGCTGTTTTTT. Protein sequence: CASSLDERNTGELFF.

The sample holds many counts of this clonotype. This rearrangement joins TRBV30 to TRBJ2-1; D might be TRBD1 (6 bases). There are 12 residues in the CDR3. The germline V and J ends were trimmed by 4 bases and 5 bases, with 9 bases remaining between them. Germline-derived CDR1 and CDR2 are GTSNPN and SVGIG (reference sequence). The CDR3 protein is CAWNAGDNEQFF. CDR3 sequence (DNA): TGTGCCTGGAATGCAGGGGACAATGAGCAGTTCTTC.

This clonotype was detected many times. The DNA of the CDR3 is TGTGCCAGCAGTTTAGGAACGCCCACTGAAGCTTTCTTT. Translating it yields CASSLGTPTEAFF. The chain couples TRBV12-3 or TRBV12-4 to TRBJ1-1; D gene unclear. The V gene lost 1 base and the J gene lost 4 bases, with 7 bases spanning the gap. CDR3 length: 13 residues.

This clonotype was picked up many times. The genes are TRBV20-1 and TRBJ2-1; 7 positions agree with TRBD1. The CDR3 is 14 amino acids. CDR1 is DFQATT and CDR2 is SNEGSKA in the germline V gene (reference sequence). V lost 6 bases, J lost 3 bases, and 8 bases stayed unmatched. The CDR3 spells CSAMGQPNYNEQFF. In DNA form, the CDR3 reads TGCAGTGCGATGGGACAGCCAAACTACAATGAGCAGTTCTTC.

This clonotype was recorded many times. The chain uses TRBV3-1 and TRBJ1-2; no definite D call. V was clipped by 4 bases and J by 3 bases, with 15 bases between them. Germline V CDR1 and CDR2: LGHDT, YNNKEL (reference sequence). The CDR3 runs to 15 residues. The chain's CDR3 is CASSPVRRLDYGYTF. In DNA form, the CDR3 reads TGTGCCAGCAGCCCCGTGCGGCGCCTGGACTATGGCTACACCTTC.

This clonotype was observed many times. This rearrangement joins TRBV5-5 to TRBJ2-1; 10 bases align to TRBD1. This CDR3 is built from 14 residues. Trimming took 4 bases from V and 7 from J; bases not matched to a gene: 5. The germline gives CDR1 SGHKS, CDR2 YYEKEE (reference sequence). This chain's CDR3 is CASSTPGQGNEQFF. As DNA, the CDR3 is TGTGCCAGCAGCACACCGGGACAGGGGAATGAGCAGTTCTTC.